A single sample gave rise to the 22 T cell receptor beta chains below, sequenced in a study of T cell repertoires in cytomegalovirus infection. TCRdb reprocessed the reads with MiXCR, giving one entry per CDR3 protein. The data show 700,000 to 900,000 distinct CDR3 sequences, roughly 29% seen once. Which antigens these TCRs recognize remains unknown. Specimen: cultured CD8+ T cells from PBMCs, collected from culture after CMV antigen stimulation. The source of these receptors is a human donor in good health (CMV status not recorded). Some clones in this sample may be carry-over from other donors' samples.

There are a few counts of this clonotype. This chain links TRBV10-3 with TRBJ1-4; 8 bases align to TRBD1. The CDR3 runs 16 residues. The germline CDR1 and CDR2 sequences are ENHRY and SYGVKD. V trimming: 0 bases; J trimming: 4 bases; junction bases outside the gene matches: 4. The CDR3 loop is CAISESRTGINEKLFF. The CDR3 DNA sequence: TGTGCCATCAGTGAGTCTAGGACAGGGATTAATGAAAAACTGTTTTTT.

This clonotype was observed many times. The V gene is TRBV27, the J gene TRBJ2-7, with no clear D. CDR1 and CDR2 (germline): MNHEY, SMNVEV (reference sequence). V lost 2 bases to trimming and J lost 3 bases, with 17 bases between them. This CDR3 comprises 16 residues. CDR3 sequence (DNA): TGTGCCAGCAGTTTAGGCTTCCTTCCAACCCTCTACGAGCAGTACTTC. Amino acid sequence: CASSLGFLPTLYEQYF.

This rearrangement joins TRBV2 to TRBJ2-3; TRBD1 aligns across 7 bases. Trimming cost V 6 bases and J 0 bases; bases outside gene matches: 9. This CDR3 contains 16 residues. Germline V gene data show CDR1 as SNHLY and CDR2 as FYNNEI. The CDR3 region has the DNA TGTGCCAGCAGCTCGCACGACAGGGCCAGCACAGATACGCAGTATTTT. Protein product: CASSSHDRASTDTQYF.

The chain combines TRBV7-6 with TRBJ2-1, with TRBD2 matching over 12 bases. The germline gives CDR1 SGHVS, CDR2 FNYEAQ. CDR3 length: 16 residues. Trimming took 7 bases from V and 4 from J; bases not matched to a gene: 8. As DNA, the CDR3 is TGTGCCAGCATCTTGACTAGCGGGGGTCTATACAATGAGCAGTTCTTC. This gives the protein CASILTSGGLYNEQFF.

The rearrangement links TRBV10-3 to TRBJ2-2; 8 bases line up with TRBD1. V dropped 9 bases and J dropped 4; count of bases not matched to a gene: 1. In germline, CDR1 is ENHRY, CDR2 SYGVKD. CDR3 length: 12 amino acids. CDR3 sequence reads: CAMQGATGELFF. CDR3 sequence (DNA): TGTGCCATGCAGGGGGCCACCGGGGAGCTGTTTTTT.

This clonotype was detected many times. For the CDR3, the DNA is TGTGCCAGCAGCTTCGGTCCGGGACCCAGCCACAATGAGCAGTTCTTC. This encodes CASSFGPGPSHNEQFF. The rearrangement links TRBV7-9 to TRBJ2-1, with D perhaps being TRBD1 or TRBD2 (5 bases each). CDR3 size: 16 residues. V lost 3 bases, J lost 5 bases, and 17 bases lay in between. CDR1 is SEHNR and CDR2 is FQNEAQ in the germline V gene (reference sequence). Filled out from reference TRBV7-9 and TRBJ2-1, the complete variable domain reads DTGVSQNPRHKITKRGQNVTFRCDPISEHNRLYWYRQTLGQGPEFLTYFQNEAQLEKSRLLSDRFSAERPKGSFSTLEIQRTEQGDSAMYLCASSFGPGPSHNEQFFGPGTRLTVL.

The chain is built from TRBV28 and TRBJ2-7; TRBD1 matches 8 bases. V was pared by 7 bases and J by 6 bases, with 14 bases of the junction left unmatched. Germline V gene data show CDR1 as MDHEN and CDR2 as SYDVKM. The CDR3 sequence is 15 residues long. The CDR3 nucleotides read TGTGCCAGCACCCTCGGCAGGGGGCCCCTCGGCGAGCAGTACGTC. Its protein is CASTLGRGPLGEQYV.

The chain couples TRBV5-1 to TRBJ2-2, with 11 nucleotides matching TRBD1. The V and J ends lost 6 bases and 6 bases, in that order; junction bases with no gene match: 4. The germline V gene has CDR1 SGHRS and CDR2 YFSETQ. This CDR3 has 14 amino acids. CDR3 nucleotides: TGCGCCAGCACCGGGACAGGGGGACCCGGGGAGCTGTTTTTT. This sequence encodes CASTGTGGPGELFF.

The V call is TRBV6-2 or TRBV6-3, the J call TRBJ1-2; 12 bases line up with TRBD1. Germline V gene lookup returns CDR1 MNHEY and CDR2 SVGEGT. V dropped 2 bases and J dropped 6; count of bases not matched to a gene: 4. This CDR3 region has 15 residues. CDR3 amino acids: CASSYGTGGWDGYTF. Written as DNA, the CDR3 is TGTGCCAGCAGTTACGGGACAGGGGGCTGGGATGGCTACACCTTC.

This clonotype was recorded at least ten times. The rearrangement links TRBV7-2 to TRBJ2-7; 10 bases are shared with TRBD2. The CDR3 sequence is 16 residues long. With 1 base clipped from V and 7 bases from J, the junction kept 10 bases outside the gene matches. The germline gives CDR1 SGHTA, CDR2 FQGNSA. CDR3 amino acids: CASSLVLAGLRREQYF. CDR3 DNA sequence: TGTGCCAGCAGCTTAGTACTAGCGGGGTTAAGGCGAGAGCAGTACTTC.

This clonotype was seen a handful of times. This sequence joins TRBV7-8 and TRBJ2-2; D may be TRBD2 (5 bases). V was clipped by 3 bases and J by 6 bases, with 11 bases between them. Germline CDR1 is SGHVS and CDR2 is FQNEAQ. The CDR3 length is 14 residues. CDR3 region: CASSFDAEAGELFF. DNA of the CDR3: TGTGCCAGCAGCTTCGACGCGGAGGCCGGGGAGCTGTTTTTT.

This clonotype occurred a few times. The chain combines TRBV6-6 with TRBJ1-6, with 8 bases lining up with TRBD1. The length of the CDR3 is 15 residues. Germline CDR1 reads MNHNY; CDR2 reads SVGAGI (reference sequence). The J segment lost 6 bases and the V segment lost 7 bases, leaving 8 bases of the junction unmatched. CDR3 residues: CASISEDRGNSPLHF. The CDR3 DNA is TGTGCCAGCATTTCCGAAGACAGGGGTAATTCACCCCTCCACTTT.

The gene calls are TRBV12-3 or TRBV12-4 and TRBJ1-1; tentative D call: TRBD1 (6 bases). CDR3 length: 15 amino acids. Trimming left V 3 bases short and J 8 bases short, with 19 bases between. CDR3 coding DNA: TGTGCCAGCAGTTTTGGGGACACCAGACTGGGGGAAGCTTTCTTT. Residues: CASSFGDTRLGEAFF.

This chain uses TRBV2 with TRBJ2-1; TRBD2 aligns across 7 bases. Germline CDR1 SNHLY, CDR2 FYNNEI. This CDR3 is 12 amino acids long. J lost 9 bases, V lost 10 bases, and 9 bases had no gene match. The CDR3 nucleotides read TGTGCCATCCCGGGGGGAAGCGGTGAGCAGTTCTTC. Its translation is CAIPGGSGEQFF.

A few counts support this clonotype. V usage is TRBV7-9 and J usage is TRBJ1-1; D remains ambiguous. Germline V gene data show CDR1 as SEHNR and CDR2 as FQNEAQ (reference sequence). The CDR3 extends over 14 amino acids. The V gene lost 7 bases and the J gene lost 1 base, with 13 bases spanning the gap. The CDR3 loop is CASIPSGRNTEAFF. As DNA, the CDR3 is TGTGCCAGCATCCCATCGGGCAGGAACACTGAAGCTTTCTTT.

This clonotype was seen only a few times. As DNA, the CDR3 is TGTGCCAGCAGCTACAGACAGGCGTCCTACGAGCAGTACTTC. Its protein is CASSYRQASYEQYF. The J gene is TRBJ2-7, the V gene TRBV5-5; possible D gene TRBD1, 6 bases. In germline, CDR1 is SGHKS, CDR2 YYEKEE (reference sequence). CDR3 length: 14 amino acids. Trimming removed 3 bases at V and 1 base at J, with 11 bases between.

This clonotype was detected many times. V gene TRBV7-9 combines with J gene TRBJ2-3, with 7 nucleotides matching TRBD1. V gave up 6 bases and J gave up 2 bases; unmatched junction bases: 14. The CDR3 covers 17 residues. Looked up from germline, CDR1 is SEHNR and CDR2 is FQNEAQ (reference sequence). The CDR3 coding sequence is TGTGCCAGCAGTACCCGCCGGGCAGGGGGTACCACAGATACGCAGTATTTT. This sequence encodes CASSTRRAGGTTDTQYF.

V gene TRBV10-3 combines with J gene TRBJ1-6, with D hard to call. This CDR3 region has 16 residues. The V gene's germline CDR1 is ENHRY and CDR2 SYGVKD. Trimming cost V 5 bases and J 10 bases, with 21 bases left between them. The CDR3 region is CAISRDGWELISPLHF. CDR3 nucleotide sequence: TGTGCCATCAGTAGGGATGGATGGGAGCTTATATCACCCCTCCACTTT.

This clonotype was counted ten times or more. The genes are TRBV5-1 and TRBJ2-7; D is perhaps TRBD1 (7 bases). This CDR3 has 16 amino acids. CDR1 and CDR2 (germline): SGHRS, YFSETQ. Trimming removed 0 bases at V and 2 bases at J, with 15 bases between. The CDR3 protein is CASSLGQPGGTYEQYF. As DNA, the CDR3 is TGCGCCAGCAGCTTGGGACAGCCAGGGGGGACCTACGAGCAGTACTTC. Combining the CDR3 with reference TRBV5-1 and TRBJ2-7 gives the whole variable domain KAGVTQTPRYLIKTRGQQVTLSCSPISGHRSVSWYQQTPGQGLQFLFEYFSETQRNKGNFPGRFSGRQFSNSRSEMNVSTLELGDSALYLCASSLGQPGGTYEQYFGPGTRLTVT.

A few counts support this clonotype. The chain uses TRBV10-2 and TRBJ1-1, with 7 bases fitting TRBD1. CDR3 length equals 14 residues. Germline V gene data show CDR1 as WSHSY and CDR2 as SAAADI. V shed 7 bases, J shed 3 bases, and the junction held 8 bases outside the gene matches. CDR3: CASITRQGHTEAFF. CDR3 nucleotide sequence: TGCGCCAGCATCACAAGACAGGGCCACACTGAAGCTTTCTTT.

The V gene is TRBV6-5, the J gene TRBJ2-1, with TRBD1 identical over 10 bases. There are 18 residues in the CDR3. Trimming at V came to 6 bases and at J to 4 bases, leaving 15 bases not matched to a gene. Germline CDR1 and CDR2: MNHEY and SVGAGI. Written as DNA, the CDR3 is TGTGCCAGCAGGACGACAGGGGGCAGTTTTCGGTTGTACAATGAGCAGTTCTTC. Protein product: CASRTTGGSFRLYNEQFF.

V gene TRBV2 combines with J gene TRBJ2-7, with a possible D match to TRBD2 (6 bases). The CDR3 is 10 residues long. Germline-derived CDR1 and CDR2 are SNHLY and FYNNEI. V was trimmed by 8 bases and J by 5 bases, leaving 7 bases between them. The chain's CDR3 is CASGGDEQYV. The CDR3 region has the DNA TGTGCCAGCGGCGGGGACGAGCAGTACGTC.